This T cell receptor beta chain was sequenced in a study of blood T cell repertoires in COVID-19. Study-wide context: Samples of COVID-19 (acute and convalescent) were obtained from the United States, Italy and Spain. PBMCs, B-cell-depleted T cells, or T cells were the source of the cDNA or gDNA that made up the material.

The CDR3 is made up of 14 amino acids. The V gene's germline CDR1 is MNHEY and CDR2 SMNVEV (reference sequence). The V segment lost 5 bases and the J segment 2 bases; nucleotides outside the gene matches: 5. The method was immunoSEQ multiplex PCR; TCRdb's version includes in-frame clones alone and lacks a portion of them. The data contain some 290,000 clones, approximately 80% of them singletons. This receptor was obtained from a woman aged 55 to 70 with active or convalescent COVID-19. This sequence joins TRBV27 and TRBJ2-5; 7 bases agree with TRBD1. Material: peripheral blood. The DNA for the CDR3 is TGTGCCAGCAGTCAACAGGGGTTTCAAGAGACCCAGTACTTC. This translates into CASSQQGFQETQYF.